The 11 T cell receptor beta chains given below trace back to one sample, sequenced in a study of CD8+CD57+ T cells in acquired aplastic anemia. Genomic DNA was employed as the template in profiling TCR beta VDJ and CDR3. TCRdb redid the calling of the reads with MiXCR, one entry per CDR3 protein. The sample holds 200,000 or so distinct CDR3 sequences, 65% seen once. Whoever was chosen for sequencing had shown CD8+CD57+ cell expansion by flow cytometry. Sequenced input: sorted CD4+, CD8+, or CD8+CD57+ T cells (not recorded which) from PBMCs. Source of these receptors: a human donor with aplastic anemia.

This chain connects TRBV20-1 to TRBJ2-7; TRBD1 aligns across 8 bases. This CDR3 has 11 residues. Germline CDR1 and CDR2: DFQATT and SNEGSKA (reference sequence). CDR3 coding DNA: TGCAGGGGGGACAGGCCCTACGAGCAGTACTTC. It is translated as CRGDRPYEQYF.

The chain links TRBV20-1 to TRBJ2-7; D uncertain. V shed 5 bases and J shed 7 bases, with 12 bases lying between them. Looked up from germline, CDR1 is DFQATT and CDR2 is SNEGSKA (reference sequence). CDR3 size: 11 residues. The CDR3, as DNA: TGCAGTGCTTGGTGGAGAGGTGAGCAGTACTTC. Amino acid sequence: CSAWWRGEQYF.

V usage is TRBV9 and J usage is TRBJ1-1, with D possibly being TRBD1 (5 bases). The CDR3 sequence is 16 residues long. CDR1 and CDR2 from the germline V gene are SGDLS and YYNGEE. Trimming pared 4 bases from V and 4 bases from J, leaving 20 bases between. CDR3 sequence reads: CASSLKVSGAGTEAFF. The CDR3 nucleotides are TGTGCCAGCAGCTTAAAAGTTTCTGGGGCCGGCACTGAAGCTTTCTTT. The whole variable domain, filled in from reference TRBV9 and TRBJ1-1, reads DSGVTQTPKHLITATGQRVTLRCSPRSGDLSVYWYQQSLDQGLQFLIQYYNGEERAKGNILERFSAQQFPDLHSELNLSSLELGDSALYFCASSLKVSGAGTEAFFGQGTRLTVV.

The chain joins TRBV5-6 to TRBJ1-6, with D perhaps TRBD1 (6 bases). V was cut by 4 bases and J by 9 bases, with 26 bases left in between. This CDR3 region has 18 residues. The germline gives CDR1 SGHDT, CDR2 YYEEEE. The CDR3 DNA reads TGTGCCAGCAGCCAAGTCGGGTCGGGCAGGGGTTATGGTTCACCCCTCCACTTT. It yields the protein CASSQVGSGRGYGSPLHF.

The sample holds many counts of this clonotype. This rearrangement joins TRBV12-3 or TRBV12-4 to TRBJ2-3; maybe TRBD2 (6 bases). There are 14 residues in the CDR3. V was shortened by 1 base and J by 2 bases, with 7 bases between the two germline ends. The CDR3 protein is CASSLGGNTDTQYF. DNA for the CDR3: TGTGCCAGCAGTTTAGGCGGGAACACAGATACGCAGTATTTT.

This CDR3 is CATSSLGQGLAYEQFF. The CDR3 DNA is TGTGCCACCAGCAGCTTGGGACAGGGGTTGGCCTACGAGCAGTTCTTC. V and J are TRBV15 and TRBJ2-1; TRBD1 agrees at 10 bases. Per the germline V gene, CDR1 is LNHNV and CDR2 is YYDKDF (reference sequence). The CDR3 totals 16 residues. Unmatched junction bases numbered 12, after V lost 3 bases and J lost 10 bases.

This chain uses TRBV7-9 with TRBJ2-7; TRBD1 matches 7 bases. Looked up from germline, CDR1 is SEHNR and CDR2 is FQNEAQ (reference sequence). There are 16 residues in the CDR3. V lost 1 base and J lost 3; bases outside the gene matches: 9. DNA for the CDR3: TGTGCCAGCAGCTTAGTGGCTGGACAGGTTATCTACGAGCAGTACTTC. As protein: CASSLVAGQVIYEQYF.

The chain couples TRBV15 to TRBJ2-7; possibly TRBD1 for D (5 bases). V lost 3 bases, J lost 3 bases, and 18 bases lay in between. There are 16 residues in the CDR3. Per germline, CDR1 LNHNV and CDR2 YYDKDF (reference sequence). The CDR3 here is CATSSRPFADSYEQYF. The CDR3 DNA sequence: TGTGCCACCAGCAGTAGACCTTTCGCTGACAGCTACGAGCAGTACTTC.

The chain recombines TRBV4-2 with TRBJ1-2; D not certain. V lost 0 bases and J lost 3, with 14 bases in between. CDR1 LGHNA and CDR2 YNFKEQ come from the germline V gene. The CDR3 spans 16 residues. Here the CDR3 DNA reads TGTGCCAGCAGCCAAGAAAGCACTCCCGGACACTATGGCTACACCTTC. Translation gives CASSQESTPGHYGYTF.

The table lists this clonotype with a count of one. V is TRBV20-1 and J is TRBJ1-1; 9 bases fit TRBD1. V shed 5 bases, J shed 0 bases, and the junction held 7 bases outside the gene matches. The CDR3 covers 15 residues. From germline, CDR1 is DFQATT and CDR2 SNEGSKA (reference sequence). The CDR3 loop is CSARRTGAVNTEAFF. CDR3 DNA: TGCAGTGCTCGACGGACAGGGGCGGTGAACACTGAAGCTTTCTTT.

The J gene is TRBJ2-3, the V gene TRBV5-4; weak D call: TRBD1 (6 bases). This CDR3 contains 14 residues. CDR1 and CDR2 from the germline V gene are SGHNT and YYREEE (reference sequence). V dropped 2 bases and J dropped 6 bases, with 13 bases sitting between them. The CDR3 loop is CASSFSGTTDTQYF. The CDR3 DNA follows: TGTGCCAGCAGCTTCTCCGGGACAACGGATACGCAGTATTTT.